This record covers a single T cell receptor beta chain. Compared with germline, one end of the junction differs, possibly owing to a read error. Assay: immunoSEQ multiplex PCR; the TCRdb copy retains only in-frame clones and omits some. The sample includes 120,000 to 150,000 clones, about nine tenths seen only once; the top ten take less than 0.95%. This entry belongs to a study of blood T cell repertoires in COVID-19. The CDR3 is 13 residues long. Germline CDR1 is KGHDR and CDR2 is SFDVKD. This receptor was obtained from a woman aged 45-60 years with acute or convalescent COVID-19. V gene TRBV24-1 combines with J gene TRBJ1-1, with D possibly TRBD1 on 5 matching bases. The sequenced sample was peripheral blood. This chain's CDR3 is CAISPQGDTEAFF. The CDR3 DNA is TGTGCCATCAGTCCTCAAGGGGACACTGAAGCTTTCTTT.